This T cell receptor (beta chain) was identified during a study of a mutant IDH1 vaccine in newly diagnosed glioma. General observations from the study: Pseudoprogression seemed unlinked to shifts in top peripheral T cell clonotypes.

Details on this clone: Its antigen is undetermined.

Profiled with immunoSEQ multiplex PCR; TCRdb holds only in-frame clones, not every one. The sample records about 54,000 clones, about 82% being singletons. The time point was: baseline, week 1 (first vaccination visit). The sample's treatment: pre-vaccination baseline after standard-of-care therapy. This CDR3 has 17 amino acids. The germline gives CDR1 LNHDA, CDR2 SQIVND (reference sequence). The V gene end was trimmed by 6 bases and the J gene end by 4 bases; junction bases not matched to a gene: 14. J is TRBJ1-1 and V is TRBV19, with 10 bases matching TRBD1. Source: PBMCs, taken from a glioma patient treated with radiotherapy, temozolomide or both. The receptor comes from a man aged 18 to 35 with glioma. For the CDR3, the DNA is TGTGCCAGTAGCCCCTGGGGCGCGGGACAGGGGAGCACTGAAGCTTTCTTT. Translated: CASSPWGAGQGSTEAFF.